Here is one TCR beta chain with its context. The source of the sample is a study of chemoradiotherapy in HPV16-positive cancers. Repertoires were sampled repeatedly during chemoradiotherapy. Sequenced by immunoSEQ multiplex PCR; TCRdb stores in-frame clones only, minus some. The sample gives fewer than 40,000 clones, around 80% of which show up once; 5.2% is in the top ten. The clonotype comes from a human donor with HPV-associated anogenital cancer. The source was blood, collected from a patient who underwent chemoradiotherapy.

The CDR3 region has the DNA TGTGCCAGCTCACCGGTCAGCCGAGGCCAGTACTTC. Its translation is CASSPVSRGQYF. The genes are TRBV18 and TRBJ2-5; D uncertain. CDR3 length: 12 residues. The ends were cut back, 3 bases at V and 10 bases at J, with 12 bases in the middle. CDR1 KGHSH and CDR2 LQKENI come from the germline V gene.